This T cell receptor beta chain was retrieved from a study of blood T cell repertoires in COVID-19. This CDR3 has 15 amino acids. Looked up from germline, CDR1 is LGHDT and CDR2 is YNNKEL (reference sequence). Germline trimming cut 6 bases from V and 7 bases from J; bases unmatched to any gene: 11. As originally analysed: Reference gene primer amplification gave estimated nucleated cell counts. TCRdb keeps only in-frame clones here, not all; method: immunoSEQ multiplex PCR. V and J calls and clone size are those listed in that table; D and trimming were worked out from the DNA. The data show 55,000 to 75,000 clones, about 81% seen once.

The sequencing sample was made of peripheral blood. V is TRBV3-1 (or the pseudogene TRBV3-2) and J is TRBJ2-7; TRBD1 agrees at 11 bases. The sequence was collected from a human donor in a cohort sampled during active COVID-19. The chain's CDR3 is CASSSSGTGGGEQYF. The CDR3 nucleotides are TGTGCCAGCAGTTCCAGCGGGACAGGGGGTGGTGAGCAGTACTTC.